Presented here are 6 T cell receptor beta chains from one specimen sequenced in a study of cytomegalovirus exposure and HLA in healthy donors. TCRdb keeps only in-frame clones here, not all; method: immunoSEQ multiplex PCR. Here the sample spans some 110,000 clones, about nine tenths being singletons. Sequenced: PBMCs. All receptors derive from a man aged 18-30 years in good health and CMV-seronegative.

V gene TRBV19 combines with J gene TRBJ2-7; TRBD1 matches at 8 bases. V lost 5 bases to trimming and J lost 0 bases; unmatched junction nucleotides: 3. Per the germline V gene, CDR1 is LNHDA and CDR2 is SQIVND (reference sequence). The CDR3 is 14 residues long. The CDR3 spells CASSVTGDSYEQYF. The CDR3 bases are TGTGCCAGTAGTGTGACAGGGGACTCCTACGAGCAGTACTTC.

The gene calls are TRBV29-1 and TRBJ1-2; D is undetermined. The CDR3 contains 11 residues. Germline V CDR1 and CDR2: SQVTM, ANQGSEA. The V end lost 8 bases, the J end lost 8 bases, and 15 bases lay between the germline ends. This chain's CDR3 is CSTSTERGYTF. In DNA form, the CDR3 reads TGCAGCACAAGCACAGAGCGGGGCTACACCTTC.

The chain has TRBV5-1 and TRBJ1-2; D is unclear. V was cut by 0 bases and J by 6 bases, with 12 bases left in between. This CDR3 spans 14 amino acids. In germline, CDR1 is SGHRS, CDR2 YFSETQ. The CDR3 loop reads CASSLGGSGDGYTF. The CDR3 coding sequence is TGCGCCAGCAGCTTGGGAGGGTCTGGCGATGGCTACACCTTC.

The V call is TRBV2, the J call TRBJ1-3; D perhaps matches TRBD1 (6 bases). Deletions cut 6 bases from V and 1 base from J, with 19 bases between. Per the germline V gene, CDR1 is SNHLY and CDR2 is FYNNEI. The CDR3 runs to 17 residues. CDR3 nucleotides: TGTGCCAGCAGAAGTTACGCAGGGGTGGTGTCTGGAAACACCATATATTTT. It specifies CASRSYAGVVSGNTIYF. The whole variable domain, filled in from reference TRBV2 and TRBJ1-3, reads EPEVTQTPSHQVTQMGQEVILRCVPISNHLYFYWYRQILGQKVEFLVSFYNNEISEKSEIFDDQFSVERPDGSNFTLKIRSTKLEDSAMYFCASRSYAGVVSGNTIYFGEGSWLTVV.

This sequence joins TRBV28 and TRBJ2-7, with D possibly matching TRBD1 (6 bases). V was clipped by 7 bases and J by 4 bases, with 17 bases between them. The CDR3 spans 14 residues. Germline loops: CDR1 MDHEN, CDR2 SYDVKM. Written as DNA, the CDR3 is TGTGCCAGCACCTTATCGGGCAGGGGATACGAGCAGTACTTC. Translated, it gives CASTLSGRGYEQYF.

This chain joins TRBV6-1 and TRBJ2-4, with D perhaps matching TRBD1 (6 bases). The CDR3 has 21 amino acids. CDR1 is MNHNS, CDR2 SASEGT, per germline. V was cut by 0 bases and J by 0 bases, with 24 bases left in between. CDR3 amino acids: CASSEARQGRINHLAKNIQYF. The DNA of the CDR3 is TGTGCCAGCAGTGAAGCGCGGCAGGGGCGAATAAATCACTTAGCCAAAAACATTCAGTACTTC.